The 11 T cell receptor beta chains given below trace back to one sample, sequenced in a study of cytomegalovirus exposure and HLA in healthy donors. With 60 Vbeta and 13 Jbeta primers, the PCR was carried out. Generated by immunoSEQ multiplex PCR, the TCRdb table keeps only in-frame clones and is missing some. The sample has 160,000 or so clones, around 83% seen once; the top ten hold 2.3%. What was sequenced was PBMCs. Receptors were obtained from a woman younger than 30 in good health and CMV-seronegative.

This chain links TRBV7-9 with TRBJ2-7; TRBD1 agrees at 8 bases. J was trimmed by 7 bases and V by 7 bases; bases with no gene match: 6. The CDR3 loop spans 12 amino acids. Germline values: CDR1 SEHNR, CDR2 FQNEAQ (reference sequence). The CDR3 loop is CASNQGAGEQYF. The DNA for the CDR3 is TGTGCCAGCAACCAGGGGGCCGGGGAGCAGTACTTC.

The chain carries TRBV27 and TRBJ2-5; D remains unclear. This CDR3 is built from 16 residues. Germline values: CDR1 MNHEY, CDR2 SMNVEV (reference sequence). Trimming took off 4 bases at V and 4 bases at J, with 19 bases between the two ends. The CDR3 DNA follows: TGTGCCAGCAGTTCATTCAGTGGCGGTCCGAGAGAGACCCAGTACTTC. Its translation is CASSSFSGGPRETQYF.

The chain couples TRBV4-2 to TRBJ2-7; D might be TRBD1 (5 bases). The V gene lost 2 bases and the J gene lost 3 bases, with 11 bases spanning the gap. The germline V gene has CDR1 LGHNA and CDR2 YNFKEQ. This CDR3 is built from 14 residues. DNA for the CDR3: TGTGCCAGCAGCCAACAGGGATGGAGCTACGAGCAGTACTTC. It encodes CASSQQGWSYEQYF.

The chain carries TRBV4-3 and TRBJ2-3; no firm D call. This CDR3 comprises 14 residues. CDR1 and CDR2 (germline): LGHNA, YSLEER. Trimming shortened V by 0 bases and J by 5 bases, and 9 bases separated the two germline ends. CDR3 DNA sequence: TGCGCCAGCAGCCAAGAAACAGAACGAGATACGCAGTATTTT. Protein product: CASSQETERDTQYF.

This clone was seen a few times. V gene TRBV4-3 combines with J gene TRBJ2-2; TRBD1 matches 8 bases. V lost 3 bases to trimming and J lost 4 bases; unmatched junction nucleotides: 4. CDR3 length: 15 residues. CDR1 is LGHNA and CDR2 is YSLEER in the germline V gene. CDR3 sequence (DNA): TGCGCCAGCAGCCAGCAGGACAGGGCCACCGGGGAGCTGTTTTTT. Amino acids: CASSQQDRATGELFF.

V is TRBV6-6 and J is TRBJ1-5, with D tentatively TRBD1 (6 bases). CDR1 MNHNY and CDR2 SVGAGI come from the germline V gene (reference sequence). Trimming removed 2 bases from V and 0 bases from J, with 11 bases in between. CDR3 length: 16 amino acids. The CDR3 reads CASSYGQISSNQPQHF. CDR3 in DNA: TGTGCCAGCAGTTACGGACAGATCAGTAGCAATCAGCCCCAGCATTTT.

CDR3 nucleotides: TGTGCCAGTAGTGGAGGGACAGGGGTGGCCTACGAGCAGTACTTC. Amino acid sequence: CASSGGTGVAYEQYF. The chain employs TRBV19 and TRBJ2-7; 10 bases match TRBD1. The CDR3 is 15 amino acids. The junction had 6 bases not matched to a gene; V was cut back by 5 bases and J by 2 bases. Germline CDR1 and CDR2: LNHDA and SQIVND (reference sequence).

The chain carries TRBV2 and TRBJ2-5, with 7 nucleotides matching TRBD1. CDR1 SNHLY and CDR2 FYNNEI come from the germline V gene. The CDR3 runs to 14 residues. Germline trimming cut 6 bases from V and 4 bases from J; bases unmatched to any gene: 8. As DNA, the CDR3 is TGTGCCAGCAGGGCCCGACAGGGTGGAGAGACCCAGTACTTC. This sequence encodes CASRARQGGETQYF.

J is TRBJ1-1 and V is TRBV4-2, with 7 bases that match TRBD1. V shed 4 bases, J shed 3 bases, and the junction held 2 bases outside the gene matches. Germline CDR1 LGHNA, CDR2 YNFKEQ. The CDR3 spans 13 residues. CDR3 bases: TGTGCCAGCAGCCTAGACAGGGACACTGAAGCTTTCTTT. The encoded protein is CASSLDRDTEAFF.

This chain uses TRBV11-2 with TRBJ2-1, with 9 bases matching TRBD2. The CDR3 has 16 residues. The V segment lost 1 base and the J segment 7 bases; nucleotides outside the gene matches: 8. From germline, CDR1 is SGHAT and CDR2 FQNNGV. CDR3 sequence (DNA): TGTGCCAGCAGCTTAGGGGAGGGCGCGGGAGGGAATGAGCAGTTCTTC. Translation gives CASSLGEGAGGNEQFF.

The chain has TRBV6-5 and TRBJ2-2; 8 positions match TRBD1. The CDR3 sequence is 13 residues long. The V and J ends lost 6 bases and 3 bases, in that order; junction bases with no gene match: 0. In germline, CDR1 is MNHEY, CDR2 SVGAGI. The CDR3 loop is CASRTGDTGELFF. As DNA, the CDR3 is TGTGCCAGCAGGACAGGGGACACCGGGGAGCTGTTTTTT.